The rows below give T cell receptor beta chains drawn from one sample of a study of cytomegalovirus exposure and HLA in healthy donors. Method: immunoSEQ multiplex PCR; TCRdb's copy keeps in-frame clones and lacks some. The sample lists about 98,000 clones; approximately 84% were seen once. The sample was PBMCs. The origin of the receptors is a man aged 18 to 30 in good health and CMV-seropositive. CDR3s include the opening cysteine and the closing phenylalanine or tryptophan. A D gene is named only where the DNA matches it firmly. Not every row has a clone size; where given, it reads once, few, many or a size class.

abundance: -; d_gene: TRBD1; len: 15; j_gene: TRBJ2-1; v_gene: TRBV28; CDR3nt: TGTGCCAGCAGTAGGGGGACAGGGGGATACAATGAGCAGTTCTTC; CDR3aa: CASSRGTGGYNEQFF
abundance: -; d_gene: TRBD2; len: 14; j_gene: TRBJ2-7; v_gene: TRBV11-1; CDR3nt: TGTGCCAGCAGCTTTAGCGGGACCACCTACGAGCAGTACTTC; CDR3aa: CASSFSGTTYEQYF
abundance: -; d_gene: -; len: 13; j_gene: TRBJ1-2; v_gene: TRBV9; CDR3nt: TGTGCCAGCAGCGGACAGCAAAGATATGGCTACACCTTC; CDR3aa: CASSGQQRYGYTF
abundance: once; d_gene: TRBD1; len: 17; j_gene: TRBJ1-2; v_gene: TRBV9; CDR3nt: TGTGCCAGCAGCCCCCGGGACAGGGGGCTTCCTGACTATGGCTACACCTTC; CDR3aa: CASSPRDRGLPDYGYTF
abundance: -; d_gene: TRBD2; len: 15; j_gene: TRBJ2-5; v_gene: TRBV7-7; CDR3nt: TGTGCCAGCAGCTCGGGACTAGCGGGGCAAGAGACCCAGTACTTC; CDR3aa: CASSSGLAGQETQYF
abundance: -; d_gene: TRBD2; len: 16; j_gene: TRBJ2-5; v_gene: TRBV29-1; CDR3nt: TGCAGCGTTGATGACCAGACTAGCGGGGAGCAAGAGACCCAGTACTTC; CDR3aa: CSVDDQTSGEQETQYF
abundance: -; d_gene: TRBD1; len: 14; j_gene: TRBJ2-1; v_gene: TRBV9; CDR3nt: TGTGCCAGTACACAGGGGACAGTCTACAATGAGCAGTTCTTC; CDR3aa: CASTQGTVYNEQFF
abundance: -; d_gene: TRBD1; len: 15; j_gene: TRBJ1-2; v_gene: TRBV4-1; CDR3nt: TGCGCCAGCAGCCAAGATCCAGGACAGGCCTATCGCTACACCTTC; CDR3aa: CASSQDPGQAYRYTF
abundance: -; d_gene: -; len: 13; j_gene: TRBJ2-7; v_gene: TRBV10-3; CDR3nt: TGTGCCATCAGTGGGATACAGGGACACGAGCAGTACTTC; CDR3aa: CAISGIQGHEQYF
abundance: once; d_gene: TRBD1; len: 19; j_gene: TRBJ2-2; v_gene: TRBV5-8; CDR3nt: TGTGCCAGCAGCTTGGCATTGACGCCAGGACAGGGAGTCACCGGGGAGCTGTTTTTT; CDR3aa: CASSLALTPGQGVTGELFF
abundance: -; d_gene: TRBD1; len: 16; j_gene: TRBJ2-7; v_gene: TRBV4-2; CDR3nt: TGTGCCAGCAGCGTAGCCGCGACAGGGAGCTCCTACGAGCAGTACTTC; CDR3aa: CASSVAATGSSYEQYF
abundance: -; d_gene: -; len: 14; j_gene: TRBJ2-7; v_gene: TRBV27; CDR3nt: TGTGCCAGCAGTTTATACGGTGATGTCTACGAGCAGTACTTC; CDR3aa: CASSLYGDVYEQYF
abundance: -; d_gene: TRBD2; len: 15; j_gene: TRBJ2-3; v_gene: TRBV5-4; CDR3nt: TGTGCCAGCAGCTTTTGGACTAGCGGCACAGATACGCAGTATTTT; CDR3aa: CASSFWTSGTDTQYF
abundance: -; d_gene: -; len: 13; j_gene: TRBJ1-1; v_gene: TRBV5-6; CDR3nt: TGTGCCAGCAGCCCCCAGTTGAACACTGAAGCTTTCTTT; CDR3aa: CASSPQLNTEAFF
abundance: -; d_gene: -; len: 14; j_gene: TRBJ2-7; v_gene: TRBV5-6; CDR3nt: TGTGCCAGCAGCTTGGTTAGGGGTTCTTTCGAGCAGTACTTC; CDR3aa: CASSLVRGSFEQYF
abundance: few; d_gene: -; len: 12; j_gene: TRBJ2-7; v_gene: TRBV28; CDR3nt: TGTGCCAGCAGTTCTATGCTCTACGAGCAGTACTTC; CDR3aa: CASSSMLYEQYF
abundance: -; d_gene: TRBD1; len: 15; j_gene: TRBJ2-1; v_gene: TRBV5-1; CDR3nt: TGCGCCAGCAGCTTGGGTCAGGGGGCGGTAGATGAGCAGTTCTTC; CDR3aa: CASSLGQGAVDEQFF
abundance: -; d_gene: -; len: 16; j_gene: TRBJ2-2; v_gene: TRBV18; CDR3nt: TGTGCCAGCTCACTTCGGGAGCCCTTGAACACCGGGGAGCTGTTTTTT; CDR3aa: CASSLREPLNTGELFF
abundance: -; d_gene: TRBD2; len: 15; j_gene: TRBJ2-1; v_gene: TRBV27; CDR3nt: TGTGCCAGCAGTTTAGGGACTAGCGGGGTCGATGAGCAGTTCTTC; CDR3aa: CASSLGTSGVDEQFF
abundance: -; d_gene: -; len: 15; j_gene: TRBJ2-3; v_gene: TRBV6-5; CDR3nt: TGTGCCAGCAGGGGACAACGGTCGGGCACAGATACGCAGTATTTT; CDR3aa: CASRGQRSGTDTQYF
abundance: -; d_gene: -; len: 11; j_gene: TRBJ1-2; v_gene: TRBV5-6; CDR3nt: TGTGCCAGCAGCCAGGGTTATGGCTACACCTTC; CDR3aa: CASSQGYGYTF
abundance: -; d_gene: -; len: 13; j_gene: TRBJ1-1; v_gene: TRBV7-9; CDR3nt: TGTGCCAGCAGCTCCATTGTGAACACTGAAGCTTTCTTT; CDR3aa: CASSSIVNTEAFF
abundance: -; d_gene: -; len: 15; j_gene: TRBJ2-2; v_gene: TRBV19; CDR3nt: TGTGCCAGTAGTATCCAGGGTCGTAGCACCGGGGAGCTGTTTTTT; CDR3aa: CASSIQGRSTGELFF
abundance: -; d_gene: -; len: 13; j_gene: TRBJ2-1; v_gene: TRBV19; CDR3nt: TGTGCCAGTTCCGCGGGACCCTACAATGAGCAGTTCTTC; CDR3aa: CASSAGPYNEQFF
abundance: -; d_gene: TRBD2; len: 16; j_gene: TRBJ2-2; v_gene: TRBV5-1; CDR3nt: TGCGCCAGCAGCATCGGACTAGCGGCCAACACCGGGGAGCTGTTTTTT; CDR3aa: CASSIGLAANTGELFF
abundance: -; d_gene: TRBD2; len: 18; j_gene: TRBJ2-7; v_gene: TRBV28; CDR3nt: TGTGCCAGCAGTTTGTCCGGGACTAGCGGGATACGCTCCTACGAGCAGTACTTC; CDR3aa: CASSLSGTSGIRSYEQYF
abundance: -; d_gene: TRBD2; len: 15; j_gene: TRBJ2-7; v_gene: TRBV6-5; CDR3nt: TGTGCCAGCAGCCGACTAGCGGGAGGGTATACAGAGCAGTACTTC; CDR3aa: CASSRLAGGYTEQYF
abundance: once; d_gene: -; len: 15; j_gene: TRBJ1-2; v_gene: TRBV6-5; CDR3nt: TGTGCCAGCAGTTACGCGTTCGGGGGAGGGGTCGGCTACACCTTC; CDR3aa: CASSYAFGGGVGYTF
abundance: -; d_gene: -; len: 16; j_gene: TRBJ2-7; v_gene: TRBV4-2; CDR3nt: TGTGCCAGCAGCCAAGATGTGGGGGGATTAAGCTACGAGCAGTACTTC; CDR3aa: CASSQDVGGLSYEQYF
abundance: -; d_gene: TRBD2; len: 16; j_gene: TRBJ2-1; v_gene: TRBV6-5; CDR3nt: TGTGCCAGCAGTTACTCGGTACTAGCGGGGGGGAGTGAGCAGTTCTTC; CDR3aa: CASSYSVLAGGSEQFF
abundance: -; d_gene: -; len: 12; j_gene: TRBJ1-2; v_gene: TRBV29-1; CDR3nt: TGCAGCGTCCCAAGGCCAAGCGGCGGCTACACCTTC; CDR3aa: CSVPRPSGGYTF
abundance: -; d_gene: -; len: 14; j_gene: TRBJ1-1; v_gene: TRBV6-5; CDR3nt: TGTGCCAGCAGTTACTCGAGAGGGTACACTGAAGCTTTCTTT; CDR3aa: CASSYSRGYTEAFF
abundance: once; d_gene: -; len: 12; j_gene: TRBJ1-2; v_gene: TRBV6-5; CDR3nt: TGTGCCAGCAGTTTCTCTCAGGGTGGCTACACCTTC; CDR3aa: CASSFSQGGYTF
abundance: -; d_gene: TRBD1; len: 16; j_gene: TRBJ2-3; v_gene: TRBV7-3; CDR3nt: TGTGCCAGCAGCGGAGGGACAGGAGTTAGCACAGATACGCAGTATTTT; CDR3aa: CASSGGTGVSTDTQYF
abundance: -; d_gene: TRBD1; len: 17; j_gene: TRBJ1-2; v_gene: TRBV11-3; CDR3nt: TGTGCCAGCAGCCCGCTCGGACAGGGGCCCTTAGCGGATGGCTACACCTTC; CDR3aa: CASSPLGQGPLADGYTF
abundance: -; d_gene: -; len: 16; j_gene: TRBJ1-4; v_gene: TRBV4-1; CDR3nt: TGCGCCAGCAGCCGAGGGCTGGCAGGTAAAAATGAAAAACTGTTTTTT; CDR3aa: CASSRGLAGKNEKLFF
abundance: -; d_gene: TRBD1; len: 14; j_gene: TRBJ2-7; v_gene: TRBV19; CDR3nt: TGTGCCAGTAGTATCCGGGACAGTCCCTACGAGCAGTACTTC; CDR3aa: CASSIRDSPYEQYF
abundance: -; d_gene: TRBD2; len: 16; j_gene: TRBJ2-7; v_gene: TRBV7-2; CDR3nt: TGTGCCAGCAGCTTAGTTGGTGGGACTAGCTCCTACGAGCAGTACTTC; CDR3aa: CASSLVGGTSSYEQYF
abundance: -; d_gene: -; len: 15; j_gene: TRBJ2-2; v_gene: TRBV7-8; CDR3nt: TGTGCCAGCAGCTTAGCGGGAGTTCGAATTGGGGAGCTGTTTTTT; CDR3aa: CASSLAGVRIGELFF
abundance: -; d_gene: TRBD2; len: 16; j_gene: TRBJ2-1; v_gene: TRBV10-2; CDR3nt: TGCGCCAGCAGTCCTAGCGGGGGGGCCTCCTACAATGAGCAGTTCTTC; CDR3aa: CASSPSGGASYNEQFF
abundance: -; d_gene: TRBD1; len: 14; j_gene: TRBJ1-6; v_gene: TRBV6-1; CDR3nt: TGTGCCAGCGGAACAGGGGTCTTGGGTTCACCCCTCCACTTT; CDR3aa: CASGTGVLGSPLHF
abundance: -; d_gene: TRBD1; len: 15; j_gene: TRBJ1-2; v_gene: TRBV6-6; CDR3nt: TGTGCCAGCAGTTACCCGGGGGGACAGGGGGGCGGCTACACCTTC; CDR3aa: CASSYPGGQGGGYTF
abundance: -; d_gene: TRBD1; len: 16; j_gene: TRBJ1-1; v_gene: TRBV5-1; CDR3nt: TGCGCCAGCAAAACCGGGACAGGGACTCAGAACACTGAAGCTTTCTTT; CDR3aa: CASKTGTGTQNTEAFF
abundance: once; d_gene: -; len: 13; j_gene: TRBJ2-1; v_gene: TRBV9; CDR3nt: TGTGCCAGCAGCGTTAGGGGTAGGAATGAGCAGTTCTTC; CDR3aa: CASSVRGRNEQFF
abundance: -; d_gene: -; len: 15; j_gene: TRBJ2-7; v_gene: TRBV27; CDR3nt: TGTGCCAGCAGTGTCGCAGGGGCCAGCTCCTACGAGCAGTACTTC; CDR3aa: CASSVAGASSYEQYF
abundance: once; d_gene: TRBD1; len: 14; j_gene: TRBJ2-7; v_gene: TRBV5-1; CDR3nt: TGCGCCAGCAGCTTGGAGGGGGCAGAATACGAGCAGTACTTC; CDR3aa: CASSLEGAEYEQYF
abundance: -; d_gene: TRBD1; len: 13; j_gene: TRBJ1-2; v_gene: TRBV19; CDR3nt: TGTGCCAGTAGTTTCGACAGGGATAATGGCTACACCTTC; CDR3aa: CASSFDRDNGYTF
abundance: -; d_gene: -; len: 13; j_gene: TRBJ1-1; v_gene: TRBV2; CDR3nt: TGTGCCAGCAGCGGGGGGCAGAACACTGAAGCTTTCTTT; CDR3aa: CASSGGQNTEAFF
abundance: -; d_gene: -; len: 17; j_gene: TRBJ2-3; v_gene: TRBV6-1; CDR3nt: TGTGCCAGCAGTGAACGCGGGTGGAGCGGGAGCACAGATACGCAGTATTTT; CDR3aa: CASSERGWSGSTDTQYF
abundance: -; d_gene: TRBD1; len: 17; j_gene: TRBJ1-6; v_gene: TRBV6-4; CDR3nt: TGTGCCAGCGTAGACAGGGAGTGGAACTCCTATAATTCACCCCTCCACTTT; CDR3aa: CASVDREWNSYNSPLHF
abundance: -; d_gene: -; len: 13; j_gene: TRBJ2-7; v_gene: TRBV10-1; CDR3nt: TGCGCCAGGCATCTGGACAGTTCCCACGAGCAGTACTTC; CDR3aa: CARHLDSSHEQYF
abundance: once; d_gene: -; len: 12; j_gene: TRBJ2-5; v_gene: TRBV7-3; CDR3nt: TGTGCCAGCAGCTCCGCCGGGGGGACCCAGTACTTC; CDR3aa: CASSSAGGTQYF
abundance: -; d_gene: -; len: 16; j_gene: TRBJ1-2; v_gene: TRBV27; CDR3nt: TGTGCCAGCAGTACCCGGGGCAGGGGTTTTAACTATGGCTACACCTTC; CDR3aa: CASSTRGRGFNYGYTF
abundance: -; d_gene: -; len: 18; j_gene: TRBJ1-1; v_gene: TRBV19; CDR3nt: TGTGCCAGTAGTAGGAGGGGAATCCAGTTCAACTTGAACACTGAAGCTTTCTTT; CDR3aa: CASSRRGIQFNLNTEAFF
abundance: -; d_gene: -; len: 14; j_gene: TRBJ2-7; v_gene: TRBV5-1; CDR3nt: TGCGCCAGCAGCCCCACGGGAGTATTGGACGAGCAGTACTTC; CDR3aa: CASSPTGVLDEQYF